These 14 T cell receptor beta chains were sequenced from one sample in a study of T-cell memory formation after mild COVID-19. TCRdb re-called the 5' RACE reads with MiXCR, one entry per CDR3 protein. The table shows more than 150,000 distinct CDR3 sequences, with approximately 10% occurring only once. The specimen sequenced was PBMCs or a T cell subset sorted from them (not recorded which). The receptors shown here come from a young man who had mild COVID-19 (a few samples of this study predate the infection). Cell type and time point are not known.

This chain connects TRBV4-2 to TRBJ2-7; tentatively, D is TRBD2 (6 bases). The CDR3 is 13 amino acids. The germline gives CDR1 LGHNA, CDR2 YNFKEQ. Deletions cut 0 bases from V and 4 bases from J, with 7 bases between. The CDR3 DNA follows: TGTGCCAGCAGCCAAGATCGGGGGTACGAGCAGTACTTC. Protein product: CASSQDRGYEQYF.

The genes are TRBV6-5 and TRBJ1-2; D is possibly TRBD1 (5 bases). The CDR3 runs 13 residues. Germline values: CDR1 MNHEY, CDR2 SVGAGI. V lost 6 bases to trimming and J lost 8 bases, with 16 bases between them. The CDR3 sequence is CASSGRGAGGYTF. As DNA, the CDR3 is TGTGCCAGCAGCGGACGAGGGGCCGGCGGCTACACCTTC.

This clonotype came up a few times. V usage is TRBV12-3 or TRBV12-4 and J usage is TRBJ2-1; D unclear. This CDR3 comprises 13 residues. V was cut by 2 bases and J by 6 bases, with 8 bases left in between. CDR3 sequence: CASSLIRSNEQFF. Here the CDR3 DNA reads TGTGCCAGCAGTTTAATACGGAGCAATGAGCAGTTCTTC.

In its sample, this clonotype was seen a few times. The chain couples TRBV2 to TRBJ2-7, with D perhaps matching TRBD1 (6 bases). Germline CDR1 SNHLY, CDR2 FYNNEI. CDR3 size: 13 residues. Trimming left V 6 bases short and J 6 bases short, with 15 bases between. In DNA form, the CDR3 reads TGTGCCAGCAGACCCACAGGGTTCACCGAGCAGTACGTC. Translated: CASRPTGFTEQYV.

The genes are TRBV20-1 and TRBJ1-1; 7 nucleotides line up with TRBD1. The CDR3 runs to 16 residues. The J segment lost 4 bases and the V segment lost 6 bases, leaving 17 bases of the junction unmatched. The V gene's germline CDR1 is DFQATT and CDR2 SNEGSKA (reference sequence). The CDR3 loop is CSAPGTDAMGGTEAFF. The CDR3 DNA sequence: TGCAGTGCCCCCGGGACAGATGCAATGGGGGGCACTGAAGCTTTCTTT.

The chain joins TRBV7-2 to TRBJ1-1; perhaps TRBD1 as D (6 bases). Germline CDR1 is SGHTA and CDR2 is FQGNSA. This CDR3 contains 15 residues. Trimming took off 1 base at V and 4 bases at J, with 13 bases between the two ends. The CDR3 DNA sequence: TGTGCCAGCAGCTTAGTCGGGGGCGCGGGCACTGAAGCTTTCTTT. Residues: CASSLVGGAGTEAFF.

This clonotype was counted only a few times. The rearrangement joins TRBV15 to TRBJ1-1; the D is unclear. The CDR3 covers 12 residues. CDR1 and CDR2 from the germline V gene are LNHNV and YYDKDF (reference sequence). Trimming took off 6 bases at V and 11 bases at J, with 16 bases between the two ends. The CDR3 coding sequence is TGTGCCACCAGAACTTATGGAGGGAGGGCTTTCTTT. As protein: CATRTYGGRAFF.

This clonotype was found once. The V gene is TRBV29-1, the J gene TRBJ2-2, with 9 bases fitting TRBD2. The germline CDR1 and CDR2 sequences are SQVTM and ANQGSEA. The CDR3 is made up of 14 amino acids. V lost 7 bases to trimming and J lost 6 bases; unmatched junction nucleotides: 9. This chain's CDR3 is CSGRTSVDPGELFF. CDR3 in DNA: TGCAGCGGCAGGACTAGCGTGGACCCCGGGGAGCTGTTTTTT.

This clonotype was counted ten times or more. The chain recombines TRBV7-2 with TRBJ2-3, with D hard to call. The V end lost 3 bases, the J end lost 2 bases, and 9 bases lay between the germline ends. CDR3 size: 14 residues. Per the germline V gene, CDR1 is SGHTA and CDR2 is FQGNSA. The CDR3 loop is CASSFGSYTDTQYF. The CDR3 DNA sequence: TGTGCCAGCAGCTTTGGGTCGTACACAGATACGCAGTATTTT.

The V and J genes are TRBV6-6 and TRBJ1-1, with no clear D. V was cut by 6 bases and J by 4 bases, with 9 bases left in between. Germline lookup yields CDR1 MNHNY and CDR2 SVGAGI (reference sequence). There are 12 residues in the CDR3. This CDR3 is CASSISTTEAFF. Written as DNA, the CDR3 is TGTGCCAGCAGCATCAGCACCACTGAAGCTTTCTTT.

This clonotype has more than one count but fewer than ten. The gene calls are TRBV5-1 and TRBJ1-4; D unresolved. V gave up 0 bases and J gave up 5 bases, with 8 bases separating them. This CDR3 is 14 amino acids long. Per germline, CDR1 SGHRS and CDR2 YFSETQ. The CDR3 nucleotides are TGCGCCAGCAGCTTGGGACACGAAAATGAAAAACTGTTTTTT. Translated: CASSLGHENEKLFF. Using reference TRBV5-1 and TRBJ1-4 for the parts outside the CDR3, the full variable domain is KAGVTQTPRYLIKTRGQQVTLSCSPISGHRSVSWYQQTPGQGLQFLFEYFSETQRNKGNFPGRFSGRQFSNSRSEMNVSTLELGDSALYLCASSLGHENEKLFFGSGTQLSVL.

This clonotype was counted a few times. This chain links TRBV5-6 with TRBJ1-2; tentative D call: TRBD1 (5 bases). Trimming pared 2 bases from V and 5 bases from J, leaving 16 bases between. Germline values: CDR1 SGHDT, CDR2 YYEEEE. The CDR3 is 15 residues long. The CDR3 protein is CASSFVDRMRYGYTF. The CDR3 bases are TGTGCCAGCAGCTTTGTTGACAGAATGCGGTATGGCTACACCTTC.

This clonotype was observed a handful of times. The gene calls are TRBV5-1 and TRBJ2-5; no firm D call. Germline loops: CDR1 SGHRS, CDR2 YFSETQ. V gave up 1 base and J gave up 5 bases, with 6 bases separating them. The CDR3 has 12 amino acids. CDR3 nucleotides: TGCGCCAGCAGCTTGTTGGCGGAGACCCAGTACTTC. Amino acid sequence: CASSLLAETQYF.

The V gene is TRBV20-1, the J gene TRBJ2-5, with 7 nucleotides matching TRBD1. Trimming removed 6 bases from V and 5 bases from J; junction bases left unmatched: 9. The CDR3 covers 13 residues. Germline CDR1 reads DFQATT; CDR2 reads SNEGSKA (reference sequence). The CDR3, as DNA: TGCAGTGCAGAGGGGGCCTGGGGGGAGACCCAGTACTTC. The encoded protein is CSAEGAWGETQYF.